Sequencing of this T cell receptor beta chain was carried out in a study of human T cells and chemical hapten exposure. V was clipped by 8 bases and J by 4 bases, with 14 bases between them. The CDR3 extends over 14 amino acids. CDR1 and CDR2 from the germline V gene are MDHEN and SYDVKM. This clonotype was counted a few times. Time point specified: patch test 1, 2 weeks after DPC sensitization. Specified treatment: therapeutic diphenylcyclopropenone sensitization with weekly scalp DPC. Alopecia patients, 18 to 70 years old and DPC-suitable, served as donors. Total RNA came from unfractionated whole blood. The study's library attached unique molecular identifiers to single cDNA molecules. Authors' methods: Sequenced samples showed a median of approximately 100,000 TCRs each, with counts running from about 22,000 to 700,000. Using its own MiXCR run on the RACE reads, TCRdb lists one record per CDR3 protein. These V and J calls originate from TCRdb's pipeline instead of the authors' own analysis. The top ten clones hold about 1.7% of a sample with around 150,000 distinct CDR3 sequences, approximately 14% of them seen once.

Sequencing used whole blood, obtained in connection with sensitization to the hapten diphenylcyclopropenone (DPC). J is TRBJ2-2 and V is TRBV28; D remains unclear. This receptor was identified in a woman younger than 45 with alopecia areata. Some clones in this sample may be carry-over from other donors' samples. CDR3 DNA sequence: TGTGCCAGCTCCAGGTCCCCTCTCACCGGGGAGCTGTTTTTT. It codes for CASSRSPLTGELFF.